A single sample is the source of the 9 T cell receptor beta chains below, sequenced in a study of beta chain features in type 1 diabetes. General study results and limits: Type 1 diabetes patients had moderately but significantly shorter TCRB CDR3s in all four CD4+ subsets.

No cognate antigen is known for these TCRs. Reverse transcribing all isolated RNA meant expressed TCRB transcripts were sequenced. TCRdb's table, derived via immunoSEQ multiplex PCR, lists solely in-frame clones and lacks some. The sample has about 700,000 clones; under 15% are singletons. Sequencing used naive CD4+ T cells from blood. These receptors came from a man younger than 35 with type 1 diabetes.

This clone was counted a few times. The genes are TRBV4-2 and TRBJ2-5; D may be TRBD1 or TRBD2 (5 bases each). Germline CDR1 reads LGHNA; CDR2 reads YNFKEQ. The CDR3 contains 19 residues. V was pared by 0 bases and J by 1 base, with 21 bases between. The CDR3 DNA follows: TGTGCCAGCAGCCAAGAACGATTGGCCGGGGCCCCTCCCCAAGAGACCCAGTACTTC. Protein product: CASSQERLAGAPPQETQYF.

This clone was counted only a few times. The chain couples TRBV30 to TRBJ2-7; 9 nucleotides match TRBD1. The V gene end was trimmed by 5 bases and the J gene end by 1 base; junction bases not matched to a gene: 6. The CDR3 runs to 14 residues. Germline V CDR1 and CDR2: GTSNPN, SVGIG (reference sequence). CDR3 sequence: CAWCLGTGSYEQYF. The CDR3, as DNA: TGTGCCTGGTGCCTCGGGACAGGGTCCTACGAGCAGTACTTC. The full variable domain, its missing parts supplied by reference TRBV30 and TRBJ2-7, is SQTIHQWPATLVQPVGSPLSLECTVEGTSNPNLYWYRQAAGRGLQLLFYSVGIGQISSEVPQNLSASRPQDRQFILSSKKLLLSDSGFYLCAWCLGTGSYEQYFGPGTRLTVT.

This clone was counted only a few times. Other DNA sequences from this sample encode an identical CDR3 as well. This chain uses TRBV20-1 with TRBJ2-3; D call uncertain. Germline V gene data show CDR1 as DFQATT and CDR2 as SNEGSKA (reference sequence). V lost 3 bases and J lost 6, with 7 bases in between. The CDR3 is made up of 11 amino acids. CDR3: CSASDPDTQYF. The CDR3 DNA follows: TGCAGTGCTAGCGACCCTGATACGCAGTATTTT.

The gene calls are TRBV2 and TRBJ2-3; a possible D gene is TRBD2 (7 bases). CDR3 length: 14 amino acids. CDR1 is SNHLY, CDR2 FYNNEI, per germline. Trimming removed 3 bases from V and 4 bases from J, with 11 bases in between. The CDR3 sequence is CASSDRGGADTQYF. The CDR3 DNA reads as TGTGCCAGCAGTGATAGGGGGGGCGCAGATACGCAGTATTTT.

This clone has only a few counts. The V call is TRBV10-3, the J call TRBJ2-3, with D possibly TRBD1 on 5 matching bases. Per germline, CDR1 ENHRY and CDR2 SYGVKD. The CDR3 extends over 14 amino acids. Trimming stripped 7 bases from V and 7 bases from J, with 18 bases between. CDR3 residues: CAIIQQGSPNTQYF. The DNA for the CDR3 is TGTGCCATCATTCAGCAGGGCTCCCCCAATACGCAGTATTTT.

The chain links TRBV7-9 to TRBJ2-5; D not certain. The CDR3 spans 16 residues. The germline gives CDR1 SEHNR, CDR2 FQNEAQ (reference sequence). V was pared by 0 bases and J by 5 bases, with 16 bases between. The CDR3 loop reads CASSLASQDVPETQYF. The CDR3 DNA follows: TGTGCCAGCAGCTTAGCGTCTCAGGACGTCCCGGAGACCCAGTACTTC.

This clone was counted a few times. The chain employs TRBV30 and TRBJ2-7; 11 bases match TRBD2. The V gene end was trimmed by 0 bases and the J gene end by 7 bases; junction bases not matched to a gene: 5. Germline V gene data show CDR1 as GTSNPN and CDR2 as SVGIG (reference sequence). The CDR3 contains 14 residues. The CDR3 DNA reads as TGTGCCTGGAGTGTATCCGGGACTAGCGGAGAGCAGTACTTC. It yields the protein CAWSVSGTSGEQYF.

V and J are TRBV29-1 and TRBJ2-5; the match to TRBD2 covers 9 bases. The CDR3 consists of 14 residues. Trimming cost V 5 bases and J 0 bases; bases outside gene matches: 4. In germline, CDR1 is SQVTM, CDR2 ANQGSEA. The DNA for the CDR3 is TGCAGCGTTTCTAGCGGGGTGTACCAAGAGACCCAGTACTTC. This sequence encodes CSVSSGVYQETQYF.

The V call is TRBV7-9, the J call TRBJ1-1; D gene uncertain. The CDR3 covers 19 residues. The V end was cut by 4 bases, the J end by 5 bases, with 29 bases between. Per the germline V gene, CDR1 is SEHNR and CDR2 is FQNEAQ (reference sequence). In nucleotides, the CDR3 is TGTGCCAGCAGCTCAAGTCGACGGGCAACGAAGACTCCCCGAACTGAAGCTTTCTTT. Translated: CASSSSRRATKTPRTEAFF.